This T cell receptor beta chain was sequenced for a study of blood T cell repertoires in COVID-19. As for the study in general: Sources were T cells, B-cell-depleted T cells, or PBMCs; the material itself was cDNA or gDNA.

Profiled with immunoSEQ multiplex PCR; TCRdb holds only in-frame clones, not every one. There are about 120,000 clones in the sample; 81% occur only once, and 1.5% to 1.7% lies in the top ten. This CDR3 has 14 amino acids. Trimming shortened V by 4 bases and J by 0 bases, and 9 bases separated the two germline ends. Germline V gene lookup returns CDR1 LGHNA and CDR2 YNFKEQ. This clone was counted only a few times. The chain joins TRBV4-2 to TRBJ2-5; possible D gene TRBD1, 5 bases. The origin of this receptor is a man aged 50 to 60 with acute or convalescent COVID-19. Sequenced sample: peripheral blood. CDR3 region: CASSRGVNQETQYF. In nucleotides, the CDR3 is TGTGCCAGCAGCCGGGGCGTAAACCAAGAGACCCAGTACTTC.